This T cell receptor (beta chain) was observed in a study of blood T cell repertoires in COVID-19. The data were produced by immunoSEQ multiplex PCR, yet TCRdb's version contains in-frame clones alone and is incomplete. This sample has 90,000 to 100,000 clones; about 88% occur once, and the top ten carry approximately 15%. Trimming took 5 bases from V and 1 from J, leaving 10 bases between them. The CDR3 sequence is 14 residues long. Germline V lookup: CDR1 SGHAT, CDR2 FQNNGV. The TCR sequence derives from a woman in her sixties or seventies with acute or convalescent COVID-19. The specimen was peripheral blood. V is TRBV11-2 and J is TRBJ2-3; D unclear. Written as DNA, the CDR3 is TGTGCCAGCAGCACTCGAGGAGGCACAGATACGCAGTATTTT. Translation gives CASSTRGGTDTQYF.